Below, 5 T cell receptor beta chains from the same sample are listed, as sequenced in a study of blood T cell repertoires in COVID-19. Sequencing was performed with immunoSEQ multiplex PCR; in TCRdb, only in-frame clones are kept and a portion is missing. Of approximately 220,000 clones listed, just under 90% are singletons. Specimen: PBMCs or T cells enriched from blood (not recorded which). Source of these receptors: a young man who had recovered from COVID-19.

There are a few counts of this clone. The genes are TRBV2 and TRBJ1-4; 7 bases are a match to TRBD1. The J segment lost 6 bases and the V segment lost 6 bases, leaving 10 bases of the junction unmatched. Germline-derived CDR1 and CDR2 are SNHLY and FYNNEI. The CDR3 is 15 amino acids. The chain's CDR3 is CASRLRQGSDEKLFF. The DNA for the CDR3 is TGTGCCAGCAGACTAAGACAGGGATCGGATGAAAAACTGTTTTTT.

The rearrangement links TRBV5-1 to TRBJ2-1, with 8 positions matching TRBD1. CDR3 length: 14 amino acids. Germline V CDR1 and CDR2: SGHRS, YFSETQ. Germline trimming cut 1 base from V and 7 bases from J; bases unmatched to any gene: 4. In DNA form, the CDR3 reads TGCGCCAGCAGCTTGTATCAGGGGGCAAATGAGCAGTTCTTC. This encodes CASSLYQGANEQFF.

CDR3 nucleotides: TGCGCCAGCAGCCAGGGACAGGTCCATCAGCCCCAGCATTTT. This gives the protein CASSQGQVHQPQHF. This rearrangement joins TRBV4-1 to TRBJ1-5; TRBD1 matches at 8 bases. CDR3 length: 14 amino acids. Germline V gene lookup returns CDR1 MGHRA and CDR2 YSYEKL. V was pared by 3 bases and J by 5 bases, with 3 bases of the junction left unmatched.

The chain carries TRBV18 and TRBJ2-7; D is unresolved. Trimming shortened V by 5 bases and J by 3 bases, and 11 bases separated the two germline ends. This CDR3 has 13 amino acids. The germline gives CDR1 KGHSH, CDR2 LQKENI. In DNA, the CDR3 is TGTGCCAGCTCATCTCAACGGAGCTACGAGCAGTACTTC. Residues: CASSSQRSYEQYF.

This chain links TRBV5-6 with TRBJ1-1; D gene uncertain. This CDR3 comprises 13 residues. Trimming took 4 bases from V and 2 from J, leaving 9 bases between them. The germline gives CDR1 SGHDT, CDR2 YYEEEE. The CDR3, as DNA: TGTGCCAGCAGCCTCCCCTTTAACACTGAAGCTTTCTTT. It codes for CASSLPFNTEAFF.